The sequence of this T cell receptor beta chain was determined in a study of cytomegalovirus exposure and HLA in healthy donors. Sampled while nominally healthy, donors likely had unrecorded immune exposures. Trimming cost V 0 bases and J 8 bases, with 11 bases left between them. CDR1 is SEHNR and CDR2 is FQNEAQ in the germline V gene (reference sequence). CDR3 length: 14 residues. With 60 Vbeta and 13 Jbeta primers, the PCR was carried out. Measured with immunoSEQ multiplex PCR; TCRdb has only the in-frame clones, and not every one. The sample carries 210,000 or so clones, roughly 84% recorded once. The clonotype was recovered from a girl between 10 and 17 years old in good health and CMV-seronegative. This chain uses TRBV7-9 with TRBJ2-1; D is possibly TRBD2 (7 bases). The sample consisted of PBMCs. The CDR3 sequence is CASSLAGGLHEQFF. Written as DNA, the CDR3 is TGTGCCAGCAGCTTAGCGGGGGGGCTTCATGAGCAGTTCTTC.